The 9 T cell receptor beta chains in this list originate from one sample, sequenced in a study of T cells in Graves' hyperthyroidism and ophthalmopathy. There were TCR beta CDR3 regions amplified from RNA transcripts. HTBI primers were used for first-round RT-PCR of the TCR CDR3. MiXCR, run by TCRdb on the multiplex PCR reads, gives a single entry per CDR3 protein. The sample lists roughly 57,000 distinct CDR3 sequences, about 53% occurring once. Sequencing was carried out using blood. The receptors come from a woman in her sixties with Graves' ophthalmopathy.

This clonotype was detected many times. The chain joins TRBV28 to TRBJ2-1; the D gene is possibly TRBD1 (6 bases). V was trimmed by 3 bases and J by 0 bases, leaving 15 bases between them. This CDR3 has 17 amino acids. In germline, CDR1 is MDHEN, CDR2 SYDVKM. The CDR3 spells CASSFLHGQPSYNEQFF. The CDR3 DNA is TGTGCCAGCAGTTTTCTCCACGGACAGCCCTCCTACAATGAGCAGTTCTTC.

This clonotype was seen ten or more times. The CDR3 loop reads CASSFLAGEPGELFF. The CDR3 bases are TGTGCCAGCAGCTTTTTGGCGGGAGAGCCCGGGGAGCTGTTTTTT. The chain combines TRBV7-6 with TRBJ2-2; 7 nucleotides agree with TRBD2. The germline V gene encodes CDR1 SGHVS and CDR2 FNYEAQ. The CDR3 consists of 15 residues. V was pared by 3 bases and J by 6 bases, with 7 bases of the junction left unmatched.

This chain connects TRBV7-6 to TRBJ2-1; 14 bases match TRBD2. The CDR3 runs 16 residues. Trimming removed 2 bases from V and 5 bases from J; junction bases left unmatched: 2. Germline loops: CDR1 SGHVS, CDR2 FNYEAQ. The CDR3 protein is CASSLMTSGRDNEQFF. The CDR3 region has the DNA TGTGCCAGCAGCTTAATGACTAGCGGGAGGGACAATGAGCAGTTCTTC. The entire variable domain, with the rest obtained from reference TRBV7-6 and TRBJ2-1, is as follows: GAGVSQSPRYKVTKRGQDVALRCDPISGHVSLYWYRQALGQGPEFLTYFNYEAQQDKSGLPNDRFSAERPEGSISTLTIQRTEQRDSAMYRCASSLMTSGRDNEQFFGPGTRLTVL.

The DNA of the CDR3 is TGCAGTGCTACACCGGGACAGGGGGGATACGAGCAGTACTTC. This codes for CSATPGQGGYEQYF. This chain joins TRBV20-1 and TRBJ2-7, with 11 nucleotides matching TRBD1. This CDR3 contains 14 residues. Unmatched junction bases numbered 6, after V lost 4 bases and J lost 4 bases. The V gene's germline CDR1 is DFQATT and CDR2 SNEGSKA (reference sequence).

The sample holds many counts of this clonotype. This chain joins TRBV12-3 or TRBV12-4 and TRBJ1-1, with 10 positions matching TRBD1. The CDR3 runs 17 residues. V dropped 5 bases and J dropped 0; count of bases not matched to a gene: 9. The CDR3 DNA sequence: TGTGCCAGCAGTATGGGTGGGACAGGGGCCATGAACACTGAAGCTTTCTTT. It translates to CASSMGGTGAMNTEAFF.

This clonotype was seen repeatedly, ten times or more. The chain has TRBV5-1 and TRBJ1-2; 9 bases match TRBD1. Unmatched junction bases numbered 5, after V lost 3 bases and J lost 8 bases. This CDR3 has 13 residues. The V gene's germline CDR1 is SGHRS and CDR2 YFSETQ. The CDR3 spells CASSSQGAGGYTF. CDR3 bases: TGCGCCAGCAGCTCACAGGGGGCTGGGGGCTACACCTTC.

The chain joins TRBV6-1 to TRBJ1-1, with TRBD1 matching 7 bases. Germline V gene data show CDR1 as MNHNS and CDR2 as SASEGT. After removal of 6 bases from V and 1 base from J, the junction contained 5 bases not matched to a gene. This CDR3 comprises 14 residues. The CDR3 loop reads CASRLQGQNTEAFF. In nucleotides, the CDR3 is TGTGCCAGCAGGCTACAGGGGCAGAACACTGAAGCTTTCTTT.

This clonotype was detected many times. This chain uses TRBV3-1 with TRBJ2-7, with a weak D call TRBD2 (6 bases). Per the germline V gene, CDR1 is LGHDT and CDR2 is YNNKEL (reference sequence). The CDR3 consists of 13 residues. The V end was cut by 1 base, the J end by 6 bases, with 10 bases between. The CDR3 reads CASSQVGGLEQYF. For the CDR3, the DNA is TGTGCCAGCAGCCAAGTAGGAGGGCTCGAGCAGTACTTC.

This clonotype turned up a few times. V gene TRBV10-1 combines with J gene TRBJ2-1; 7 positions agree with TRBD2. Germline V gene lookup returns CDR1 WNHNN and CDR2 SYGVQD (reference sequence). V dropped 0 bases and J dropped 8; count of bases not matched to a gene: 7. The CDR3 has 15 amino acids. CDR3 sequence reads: CASSESRVGGDEQFF. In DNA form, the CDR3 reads TGCGCCAGCAGTGAGTCGAGGGTTGGGGGGGATGAGCAGTTCTTC.